A single sample gave rise to the 6 T cell receptor beta chains below, sequenced in a study of shared clonotypes between healthy human individuals. Clones were read by immunoSEQ multiplex PCR, and TCRdb kept only the in-frame ones, dropping some. Among roughly 520,000 clones listed, 95% to 97% were seen once. Input material: naive CD4+ T cells sorted from blood. Specified subset: CD45RA+ positively selected. The receptors were sampled from a woman in her thirties in good health.

The chain couples TRBV28 to TRBJ1-1; 8 bases map to TRBD1. This CDR3 is built from 16 residues. Germline-derived CDR1 and CDR2 are MDHEN and SYDVKM. V lost 1 base, J lost 0 bases, and 4 bases stayed unmatched. DNA of the CDR3: TGTGCCAGCAGTTTATCACAGGGGGGTATGAACACTGAAGCTTTCTTT. Translating it yields CASSLSQGGMNTEAFF.

V is TRBV19 and J is TRBJ2-5, with unresolved D. CDR1 LNHDA and CDR2 SQIVND come from the germline V gene (reference sequence). V lost 2 bases and J lost 3, with 7 bases in between. This CDR3 is built from 13 residues. CDR3 in amino acids: CASSIRREETQYF. CDR3 bases: TGTGCCAGTAGTATAAGACGGGAAGAGACCCAGTACTTC. Drawing the rest from reference TRBV19 and TRBJ2-5, the complete variable domain is DGGITQSPKYLFRKEGQNVTLSCEQNLNHDAMYWYRQDPGQGLRLIYYSQIVNDFQKGDIAEGYSVSREKKESFPLTVTSAQKNPTAFYLCASSIRREETQYFGPGTRLLVL.

The J gene is TRBJ2-3, the V gene TRBV19; 7 nucleotides agree with TRBD1. Germline trimming cut 6 bases from V and 10 bases from J; bases unmatched to any gene: 19. Germline CDR1 is LNHDA and CDR2 is SQIVND (reference sequence). The CDR3 has 16 residues. CDR3 protein: CASSRTGSGTSRSQYF. As DNA, the CDR3 is TGTGCCAGTAGCAGGACAGGAAGTGGGACCTCCCGGTCGCAGTATTTT.

This rearrangement joins TRBV28 to TRBJ2-5; 7 nucleotides align to TRBD2. The CDR3 covers 13 residues. Looked up from germline, CDR1 is MDHEN and CDR2 is SYDVKM. With V trimmed by 5 bases and J by 3 bases, 3 bases remained unmatched. CDR3: CASSGGSEETQYF. The CDR3 nucleotides are TGTGCCAGCAGTGGCGGGAGTGAAGAGACCCAGTACTTC.

This chain connects TRBV11-2 to TRBJ2-3, with 7 nucleotides matching TRBD2. The CDR3 totals 13 residues. Germline loops: CDR1 SGHAT, CDR2 FQNNGV. V was clipped by 3 bases and J by 8 bases; unmatched bases: 5. The CDR3 here is CASSLVPGGTQYF. The CDR3 DNA sequence: TGTGCCAGCAGCTTGGTGCCGGGAGGTACGCAGTATTTT.

The genes are TRBV5-1 and TRBJ2-5; D might be TRBD1 (6 bases). The V gene lost 4 bases and the J gene lost 1 base, with 8 bases spanning the gap. Per the germline V gene, CDR1 is SGHRS and CDR2 is YFSETQ. The CDR3 sequence is 13 residues long. For the CDR3, the DNA is TGCGCCAGCAGCAACAGGGTCCAAGAGACCCAGTACTTC. Amino acids: CASSNRVQETQYF.